The 5 T cell receptor beta chains below all came from one sample that was sequenced in a study of vaccination effects on CD4 cells after COVID-19. Under the ViraFEST assay, PBMC were stimulated with viral peptide pools so that antigen-specific CD4+ T cells expanded. Sequencing was performed afterwards. Upon completion of about ten days in culture, CD4+ T cells were isolated. Each vaccine recipient was nucleocapsid antibody negative and had no prior SARS-CoV-2 infection. The antigens these receptors bind are not known. Assay used: immunoSEQ multiplex PCR; TCRdb lists only in-frame clones, some missing. The data contain under 55,000 clones, just under 80% of them singletons. The specimen was CD4+ T cells from PBMCs cultured with HCoV-OC43 spike peptides, collected before COVID-19 vaccination. The sample's subset: HCoV-OC43 spike overlapping peptide pool stimulation. The origin of the receptors is a human donor who received a COVID-19 vaccine.

The J gene is TRBJ1-5, the V gene TRBV6-5, with 9 nucleotides matching TRBD1. V trimming: 6 bases; J trimming: 4 bases; junction bases outside the gene matches: 7. The CDR3 loop spans 15 amino acids. The germline V gene encodes CDR1 MNHEY and CDR2 SVGAGI. The CDR3 DNA follows: TGTGCCAGCAGCCCGGACAGGGGCAGGAATCAGCCCCAGCATTTT. Translated: CASSPDRGRNQPQHF.

V is TRBV15 and J is TRBJ1-5, with D perhaps matching TRBD1 (6 bases). The germline gives CDR1 LNHNV, CDR2 YYDKDF (reference sequence). V was clipped by 2 bases and J by 15 bases, with 14 bases between them. This CDR3 contains 12 residues. This chain's CDR3 is CATSRPRGPGHF. CDR3 bases: TGTGCCACCAGCAGACCTCGGGGGCCCGGGCATTTT.

This sequence joins TRBV3-1 (or the pseudogene TRBV3-2) and TRBJ2-2; possibly TRBD2 for D (6 bases). CDR1 and CDR2 (germline): LGHDT, YNNKEL (reference sequence). The CDR3 is 16 residues long. V lost 0 bases to trimming and J lost 7 bases, with 15 bases between them. As DNA, the CDR3 is TGTGCCAGCAGCCAAGAGCCGCGGGGTCGGGGCGGGGAGCTGTTTTTT. This translates into CASSQEPRGRGGELFF.

The chain uses TRBV10-2 and TRBJ2-2; 7 positions agree with TRBD1. Trimming removed 7 bases from V and 2 bases from J; junction bases left unmatched: 4. Germline V gene sequence: CDR1 WSHSY, CDR2 SAAADI. This CDR3 is 14 amino acids long. This chain's CDR3 is CASTRDRNTGELFF. CDR3 coding DNA: TGCGCCAGCACCCGGGACAGAAACACCGGGGAGCTGTTTTTT.

CDR3 in amino acids: CATSDSRWASGGPVYYNEQFF. The CDR3 region has the DNA TGTGCCACCAGTGATTCCCGGTGGGCTAGCGGGGGGCCCGTTTACTACAATGAGCAGTTCTTC. V gene TRBV24-1 combines with J gene TRBJ2-1; 11 bases fit TRBD2. With V trimmed by 2 bases and J by 3 bases, 17 bases remained unmatched. Germline V gives CDR1 KGHDR, CDR2 SFDVKD. This CDR3 is 21 amino acids long.